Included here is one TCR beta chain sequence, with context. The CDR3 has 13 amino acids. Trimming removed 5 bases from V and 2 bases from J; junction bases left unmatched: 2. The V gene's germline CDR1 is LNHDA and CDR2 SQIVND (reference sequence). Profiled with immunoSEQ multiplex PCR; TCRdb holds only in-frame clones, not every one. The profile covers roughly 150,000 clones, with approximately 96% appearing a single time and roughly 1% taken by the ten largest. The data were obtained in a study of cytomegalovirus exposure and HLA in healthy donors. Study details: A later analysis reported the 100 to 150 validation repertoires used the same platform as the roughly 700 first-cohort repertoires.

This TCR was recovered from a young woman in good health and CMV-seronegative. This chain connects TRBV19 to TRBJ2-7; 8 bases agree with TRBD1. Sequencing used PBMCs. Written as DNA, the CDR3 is TGTGCCAGTAGTCCACAGGGGGCCTACGAGCAGTACTTC. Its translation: CASSPQGAYEQYF.